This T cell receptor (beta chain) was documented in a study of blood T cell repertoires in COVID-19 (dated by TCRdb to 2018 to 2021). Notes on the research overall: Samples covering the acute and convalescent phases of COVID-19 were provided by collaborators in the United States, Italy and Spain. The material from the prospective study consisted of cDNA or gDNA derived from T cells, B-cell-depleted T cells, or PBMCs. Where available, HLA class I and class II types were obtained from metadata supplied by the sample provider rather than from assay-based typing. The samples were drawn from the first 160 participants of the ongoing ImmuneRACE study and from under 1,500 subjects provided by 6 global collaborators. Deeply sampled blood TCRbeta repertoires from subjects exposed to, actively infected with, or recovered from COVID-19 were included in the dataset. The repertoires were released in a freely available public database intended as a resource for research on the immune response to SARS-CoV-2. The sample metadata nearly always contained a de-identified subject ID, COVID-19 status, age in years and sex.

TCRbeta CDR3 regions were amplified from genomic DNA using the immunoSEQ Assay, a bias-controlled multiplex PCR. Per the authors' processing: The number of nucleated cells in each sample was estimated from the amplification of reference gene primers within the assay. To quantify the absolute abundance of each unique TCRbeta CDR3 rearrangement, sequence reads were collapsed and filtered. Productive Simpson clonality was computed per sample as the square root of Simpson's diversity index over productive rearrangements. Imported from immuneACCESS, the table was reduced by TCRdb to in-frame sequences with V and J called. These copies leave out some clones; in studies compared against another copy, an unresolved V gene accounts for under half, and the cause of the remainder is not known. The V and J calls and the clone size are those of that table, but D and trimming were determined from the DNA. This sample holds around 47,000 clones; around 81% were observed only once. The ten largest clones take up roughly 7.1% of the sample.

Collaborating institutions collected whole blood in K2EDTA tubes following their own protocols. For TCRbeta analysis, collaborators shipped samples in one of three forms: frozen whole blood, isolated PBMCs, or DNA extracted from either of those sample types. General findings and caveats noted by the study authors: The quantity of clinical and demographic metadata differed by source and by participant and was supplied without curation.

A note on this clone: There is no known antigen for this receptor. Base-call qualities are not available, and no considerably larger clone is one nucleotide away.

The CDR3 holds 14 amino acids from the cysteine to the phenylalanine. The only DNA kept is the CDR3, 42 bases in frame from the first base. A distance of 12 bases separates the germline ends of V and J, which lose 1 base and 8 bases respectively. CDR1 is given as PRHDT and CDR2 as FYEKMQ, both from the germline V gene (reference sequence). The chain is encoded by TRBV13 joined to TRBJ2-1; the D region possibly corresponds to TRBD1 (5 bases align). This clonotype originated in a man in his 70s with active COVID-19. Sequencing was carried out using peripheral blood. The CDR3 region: CASSLDRQWDEQFF. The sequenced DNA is TGTGCCAGCAGCTTAGACAGGCAATGGGATGAGCAGTTCTTC.